The rows below give T cell receptor beta chains drawn from one sample of a study of blood T cell repertoires in COVID-19. The data were produced by immunoSEQ multiplex PCR, yet TCRdb's version contains in-frame clones alone and is incomplete. The sample has 150,000 to 200,000 clones; 80% to 85% are singletons. The material sequenced was peripheral blood. Receptors were obtained from a woman between 65 and 79 years old with COVID-19, enrolled during active disease. Both conserved end residues are part of each CDR3. The D gene is left open where the match is weak. Some rows have no size entry. The others give once, few or many, or a class for an expanded clone.

V gene	clone size	D gene	J gene	CDR3 DNA	CDR3 protein
TRBV11-2	few	NA	TRBJ1-2	TGTGCCAGCACCTTGGGGCCACCGACCTATGGCTACACCTTC	CASTLGPPTYGYTF
TRBV3-1/TRBV3-2	NA	NA	TRBJ2-5	TGTGCCAGCAGCCAAGTTCGCGGGTGGAGGGAGACCCAGTACTTC	CASSQVRGWRETQYF
TRBV11-2	NA	TRBD1	TRBJ1-5	TGTGCCAGCAGCTTGACAGGGGCCTACAATCAGCCCCAGCATTTT	CASSLTGAYNQPQHF
TRBV19	NA	NA	TRBJ1-2	TGTGCCTCTACTTATCGGGAAGGGAATAACTATGGCTACACCTTC	CASTYREGNNYGYTF
TRBV19	few	TRBD1	TRBJ1-5	TGTGCCAGTAGCGTGGACAGGGAGAAGGGACAGCCCCAGCATTTT	CASSVDREKGQPQHF
TRBV7-2	few	NA	TRBJ2-1	TGTGCCAGCAGCTTGGGCCCATGGAATGAGCAGTTCTTC	CASSLGPWNEQFF
TRBV3-1/TRBV3-2	NA	TRBD1	TRBJ1-1	TGTGCCAGCAGCCAAGTGGGACAGGGCAACACTGAAGCTTTCTTT	CASSQVGQGNTEAFF
TRBV7-9	few	TRBD2	TRBJ2-7	TGTGCCGGGGGACTAGCGGGAGCCTACGAGCAGTACTTC	CAGGLAGAYEQYF
TRBV28	NA	TRBD1	TRBJ1-6	TGTGCCAGCAGTTTACGACAGGGGGCAAATTCACCCCTCCACTTT	CASSLRQGANSPLHF
TRBV19	NA	TRBD1	TRBJ2-6	TGTGCCAGTAGTCCAGGGGGGACAGGGATGTCTGGGGCCAACGTCCTGACTTTC	CASSPGGTGMSGANVLTF
TRBV15	NA	NA	TRBJ1-2	TGTGCCACCAGCAGAGGAGGGGGAATCCTCGGCTACACCTTC	CATSRGGGILGYTF
TRBV18	NA	TRBD1	TRBJ2-3	TGTGCCAGCTCACCACCGCTTGGACAGGGTGGGCCAGATACGCAGTATTTT	CASSPPLGQGGPDTQYF
TRBV7-9	NA	NA	TRBJ1-3	TGTGCCAGCAGTTTCGACAGAAACACCATATATTTT	CASSFDRNTIYF
TRBV9	NA	TRBD2	TRBJ2-5	TGTGCCAGCAGCGCCCTGACTAGCGGGGGGGCAGGGGAGACCCAGTACTTC	CASSALTSGGAGETQYF
TRBV28	NA	NA	TRBJ1-5	TGTGCCAGCATAGTCAGGGGCGCTCAGCCCCAGCATTTT	CASIVRGAQPQHF
TRBV6-5	NA	NA	TRBJ1-5	TGTGCCAGCAGTTACTCGAATGGAGGGCCCCAGCATTTT	CASSYSNGGPQHF
TRBV28	NA	NA	TRBJ2-1	TGTGCCAGCAGCTCTACAGGGATGTCCTACAATGAGCAGTTCTTC	CASSSTGMSYNEQFF
TRBV28	NA	NA	TRBJ2-1	TGTGCCAGCAGGGTCTACAGGAACTCCTACAATGAGCAGTTCTTC	CASRVYRNSYNEQFF
TRBV5-6	NA	TRBD1	TRBJ2-2	TGTGCCAGCAGATCCGGGACAGGAAACACCGGGGAGCTGTTTTTT	CASRSGTGNTGELFF
TRBV4-2	NA	NA	TRBJ2-5	TGTGCCAGCAGCCAAGAATTGGGGGGGGGCCAGGTTGCGATTATTAAGGAGACCCAGTACTTC	CASSQELGGGQVAIIKETQYF
TRBV19	NA	NA	TRBJ1-2	TGTGCCAGTAATATAGATCCGGCGGGAGGCTACACCTTC	CASNIDPAGGYTF
TRBV12-3/TRBV12-4	NA	NA	TRBJ1-2	TGTGCCAGCAGCCCAGGACAGAACTATGGCTACACCTTC	CASSPGQNYGYTF
TRBV5-1	NA	TRBD1	TRBJ2-5	TGCGCCAGCAGCTTGGCCGGGACAGGGGTAGAGACCCAGTACTTC	CASSLAGTGVETQYF
TRBV19	NA	NA	TRBJ1-1	TGTGCCAGTAGTATAGTCGGAGGGGCCAACACTGAAGCTTTCTTT	CASSIVGGANTEAFF
TRBV5-1	NA	TRBD1	TRBJ1-3	TGCGCCAGCACCCCTGAGACAGGGGGCGGTGGAAACACCATATATTTT	CASTPETGGGGNTIYF
TRBV5-1	NA	TRBD2	TRBJ2-2	TGCGCCAGCGGGTCCAGCGGGGGGACCGGGGAGCTGTTTTTT	CASGSSGGTGELFF
TRBV10-2	once	TRBD1	TRBJ1-5	TGCGCCAGCAGTGACACAGGGGATTGGTTTCAGCCCCAGCATTTT	CASSDTGDWFQPQHF
TRBV12-3/TRBV12-4	NA	NA	TRBJ2-3	TGTGCCAGCAGTACAGAGACAAGTTCTGCGCAGTATTTT	CASSTETSSAQYF
TRBV5-1	NA	NA	TRBJ2-7	TGCGCCAGCAGCTTGGATGGGACTTCCCTTTGG	CASSLDGTSLW
TRBV6-5	NA	NA	TRBJ1-1	TGTGCCAGCAGTTACTGGAGTCGCGACACTGAAGCTTTCTTT	CASSYWSRDTEAFF
TRBV28	NA	TRBD1	TRBJ2-7	TGTGCCAGCAGTTTACCGGGACAGGGGTCCTACGAGCAGTACTTC	CASSLPGQGSYEQYF
TRBV6-2/TRBV6-3	NA	TRBD2	TRBJ2-7	TGTGCCAGCATCCCGACTGGCGGGAGGGCTTCCTACGAGCAGTACTTC	CASIPTGGRASYEQYF
TRBV28	few	NA	TRBJ1-5	TGTGCCACCCACGGGGGGCGGGCTCAGCCCCAGCATTTT	CATHGGRAQPQHF
TRBV11-2	NA	TRBD2	TRBJ2-5	TGTGCCAGCAGCTTAGCCTCAGGGCTAGCGGAAGAGACCCAGTACTTC	CASSLASGLAEETQYF
TRBV18	NA	NA	TRBJ2-2	TGTGCCAGCCACCTAAGACAGGTGGACACCGGGGAGCTGTTTTTT	CASHLRQVDTGELFF
TRBV5-8	NA	TRBD1	TRBJ2-1	TGTGCCAGCAGCCGACCGGACAGGGCCTCCTACAATGAGCAGTTCTTC	CASSRPDRASYNEQFF
TRBV28	NA	NA	TRBJ1-1	TGTGCCAGCAGTTTGGGGGGGAACACTGAAGCTTTCTTT	CASSLGGNTEAFF
TRBV5-1	NA	NA	TRBJ2-3	TGCGCCAGCAGCTTGGAGGGCAGGGGAATGGTAGATACGCAGTATTTT	CASSLEGRGMVDTQYF
TRBV6-5	once	NA	TRBJ2-3	TGTGCCAGCCTTTCCCACGGGAGTACCACAGATACGCAGTATTTT	CASLSHGSTTDTQYF
TRBV5-8	NA	TRBD1	TRBJ1-3	TGTGCCAGCAGTCCCCGGGGACAGCTCTCTGGAAACACCATATATTTT	CASSPRGQLSGNTIYF
TRBV29-1	NA	TRBD1	TRBJ1-1	TGCAGCGTGGTACCCGGGACAGGGTGGGGGGAAGCTTTCTTT	CSVVPGTGWGEAFF
TRBV30	NA	TRBD1	TRBJ1-2	TGTGCCTGGAGCGCTGGACAGGCGGGCTACACCTTC	CAWSAGQAGYTF
TRBV7-9	NA	NA	TRBJ1-1	TGTGCCAGCAGCTTATCCGGGTCGAACACTGAAGCTTTCTTT	CASSLSGSNTEAFF
TRBV6-5	once	NA	TRBJ1-2	TGTGCCAGCAGTTTATTGTCAGGGCGCGACGGCTACACCTTC	CASSLLSGRDGYTF
TRBV29-1	NA	TRBD1	TRBJ1-1	TGCAGCGTAGAAAAGGGGGGAGGACAGGTAAGCACTGAAGCTTTCTTT	CSVEKGGGQVSTEAFF
TRBV28	NA	NA	TRBJ1-4	TGTGCCAGCACGGGGGGCCCGCCCGCAACTAATGAAAAACTGTTTTTT	CASTGGPPATNEKLFF
TRBV15	NA	NA	TRBJ1-3	TGTGCCACCACGCCCGGCTCTGGAAACACCATATATTTT	CATTPGSGNTIYF
TRBV6-5	NA	NA	TRBJ1-1	TGTGCCAGCAGTTACCCGGGGATGAACACTGAAGCTTTCTTT	CASSYPGMNTEAFF
TRBV29-1	NA	NA	TRBJ1-1	TGCAGCGTTTCCCAGATAGAAGCTTTCTTT	CSVSQIEAFF
TRBV20-1	NA	NA	TRBJ2-1	TGCAGTGCTAGAGAATCGGGTGAGCAGTTCTTC	CSARESGEQFF
TRBV19	NA	TRBD1	TRBJ1-5	TGTGCCAGTAGGGGACAGGTTAGCAATCAGCCCCAGCATTTT	CASRGQVSNQPQHF
TRBV30	NA	TRBD1	TRBJ1-2	TGTGCCTGGAGTGTAACAGGGGCCTATGGCTACACCTTC	CAWSVTGAYGYTF
TRBV19	NA	TRBD1	TRBJ2-7	TGTGCCAGTAGTAAACCGGGACAGGGGTCGTACGAGCAGTACTTC	CASSKPGQGSYEQYF
TRBV29-1	NA	NA	TRBJ1-2	TGCAGCGTTCGGCAGGGTGACTATGGCTACACCTTC	CSVRQGDYGYTF
TRBV12-3/TRBV12-4	NA	NA	TRBJ1-2	TGTGCCAGCAGCTCCACAGGGAAGGACGGCTACACCTTC	CASSSTGKDGYTF
TRBV6-5	NA	NA	TRBJ1-2	TGTGCCAGCACCTCCGCCCAAATAGCTGGCTACACCTTC	CASTSAQIAGYTF
TRBV6-2/TRBV6-3	NA	NA	TRBJ2-3	TGTGCCAGCAGTGCGGAGCGGCCCACAGATACGCAGTATTTT	CASSAERPTDTQYF
TRBV7-8	few	TRBD2	TRBJ2-5	TGTGCCAGCAGCTCCCTAGCGGGAGTAATACAGGAGACCCAGTACTTC	CASSSLAGVIQETQYF